This is a list of T cell receptor beta chains from one sample in a study of beta chain features in type 1 diabetes. Profiled with immunoSEQ multiplex PCR; TCRdb holds only in-frame clones, not every one. This sample has under 400,000 clones, with roughly an eighth found just once. Source material: naive CD4+ T cells from blood. Source of these receptors: a woman between 18 and 30 years old with type 1 diabetes. Both conserved end residues are part of each CDR3. Fields, in order: D gene, clone size, J gene, V gene, CDR3 protein. The D gene is left open where the match is weak. Size tells how often a clone was seen (once, few, many) or the class of an expanded clone, and some rows leave it out.

>.|.|TRBJ1-5|TRBV7-2
CASSLDARGSNQPQHF
>.|.|TRBJ2-2|TRBV6-5
CASIEGNTGELFF
>.|few|TRBJ1-2|TRBV29-1
CSVDYGETGTYGYTF
>.|.|TRBJ2-7|TRBV19
CASTASGGGTYEQYF
>.|.|TRBJ1-1|TRBV29-1
CSVLAVLRMGEAFF
>TRBD2|once|TRBJ2-3|TRBV28
CASSSAGAGDTQYF
>.|few|TRBJ1-2|TRBV5-1
CASSPAPRDGYTF
>TRBD1|.|TRBJ1-2|TRBV6-1
CASSERQGGNYGYTF
>TRBD2|once|TRBJ2-1|TRBV15
CATSRDLAGGGNEQFF
>.|.|TRBJ2-7|TRBV5-1
CASSLDTSTLSYEQYF
>TRBD2|.|TRBJ2-5|TRBV7-3
CASTLGAGGTETQYF
>TRBD1|.|TRBJ1-2|TRBV19
CASSRTGGSNYGYTF
>TRBD1|.|TRBJ2-7|TRBV6-5
CASSYSGTGDYEQYF
>TRBD2|.|TRBJ2-7|TRBV5-1
CASSLALAGGYEQYF
>.|.|TRBJ2-3|TRBV11-2
CASSQNKGDPPTQYF
>.|.|TRBJ1-6|TRBV11-2
CASSQTGGAGSPLHF
>TRBD1|few|TRBJ2-7|TRBV5-1
CASSASTGTYEQYF
>.|few|TRBJ1-1|TRBV10-3
CAIQERGLGEAFF
>TRBD1|few|TRBJ1-5|TRBV30
CAWSVGGQGGQPQHF
>.|.|TRBJ2-3|TRBV28
CASSLQGPDTQYF
>.|.|TRBJ1-6|TRBV6-1
CASSEIGANSPLHF
>.|few|TRBJ2-2|TRBV5-1
CASSSPANTGELFF
>.|few|TRBJ1-2|TRBV9
CASSVAGAGYGYTF
>.|.|TRBJ1-1|TRBV7-2
CASSLVAGVNTEAFF
>TRBD2|few|TRBJ2-3|TRBV19
CASSGTSGGASTDTQYF
>.|.|TRBJ2-7|TRBV5-1
CASSPWTVYEQYF
>TRBD1|.|TRBJ1-4|TRBV25-1
CASCAGGMEKLFF
>.|.|TRBJ2-3|TRBV7-2
CASSLGSERDTQYF
>TRBD2|few|TRBJ2-7|TRBV10-3
CAIGQLAAYEQYF
>.|few|TRBJ2-7|TRBV7-2
CASSLGEWYEQYF
>.|.|TRBJ2-5|TRBV7-2
CASRLAGYQETQYF
>.|few|TRBJ2-2|TRBV4-3
CASSQGYGAGELFF
>.|.|TRBJ2-3|TRBV2
CASRKGASTDTQYF
>TRBD2|.|TRBJ2-3|TRBV7-2
CASSVYGGLQYF
>.|.|TRBJ2-2|TRBV7-2
CASSIKLEAGELFF
>TRBD2|.|TRBJ2-7|TRBV18
CASSPPTSDEQYF
>TRBD2|few|TRBJ2-3|TRBV9
CASSVVTGGADTQYF
>TRBD2|few|TRBJ2-7|TRBV6-5
CASSYPSGEQYF
>TRBD1|few|TRBJ2-7|TRBV5-6
CASSLLGTGTYEQYF
>TRBD2|few|TRBJ2-1|TRBV5-1
CASSFPFGGGPHNEQFF
>.|few|TRBJ1-3|TRBV29-1
CSYQEESPGNTIYF
>TRBD1|few|TRBJ1-1|TRBV5-1
CASSLGDRDDTEAFF
>.|.|TRBJ2-7|TRBV18
CASSPLRAGQFYEQYF
>.|few|TRBJ1-5|TRBV15
CATSRDSSNQPQHF
>.|few|TRBJ1-2|TRBV29-1
CSVQQNGDYGYTF